Here is one TCR beta chain with its context. The read gets to within 3 residues of the CDR3 end, and the germline J gene fills in the rest. Germline values: CDR1 LNHDA, CDR2 SQIVND (reference sequence). The V segment lost 1 base and the J segment 4 bases; nucleotides outside the gene matches: 9. CDR3 length: 17 amino acids. The data belong to a study of T cells in women clearing cervical HPV infection. Genomic DNA, averaging about 1,200 ng per sample, yielded TCR beta CDR3 via immunoSEQ. The table came from immunoSEQ multiplex PCR; TCRdb's copy has only in-frame clones and leaves some out. The listing contains about 22,000 clones.

This sequence joins TRBV19 and TRBJ2-3; TRBD1 matches 9 bases. Input material: blood buffy coat. This sequence was found in a woman between 18 and 69 years old with a cervical HPV16 infection that either progressed to CIN3+ or cleared (not recorded which). CDR3 protein: CASSIGQGQGWADTQYF. The sequenced part of the CDR3 DNA is TGTGCCAGTAGTATAGGCCAGGGACAGGGATGGGCAGATACG. The full variable domain, its missing parts supplied by reference TRBV19 and TRBJ2-3, is DGGITQSPKYLFRKEGQNVTLSCEQNLNHDAMYWYRQDPGQGLRLIYYSQIVNDFQKGDIAEGYSVSREKKESFPLTVTSAQKNPTAFYLCASSIGQGQGWADTQYFGPGTRLTVL.